Following are 32 T cell receptor beta chains from one sample sequenced in a study of regulatory T cells in long-lasting Graves disease. Investigators prepared the TCR beta libraries by applying iRepertoire HTBI primers and Arm-PCR of CDR3 regions. Each CDR3 protein gets one entry after TCRdb re-called the multiplex PCR reads with MiXCR. The table records about 470,000 distinct CDR3 sequences, 15% of them present only once. Noted time point: newly diagnosed GD, antithyroid drugs for less than 3 months. The authors made the TCR library using RNA they extracted from PBMCs. These records were also assigned to another study, of T cells in Graves' hyperthyroidism and ophthalmopathy.

The sample in question was peripheral blood mononuclear cells (PBMCs), obtained at new diagnosis, from a patient treated with antithyroid drugs. These receptors were taken from a woman between 25 and 40 years old with Graves disease.

The V gene is TRBV19, the J gene TRBJ2-7; TRBD2 agrees at 8 bases. V shed 8 bases, J shed 6 bases, and the junction held 15 bases outside the gene matches. This CDR3 comprises 15 residues. Germline lookup yields CDR1 LNHDA and CDR2 SQIVND (reference sequence). The CDR3 loop reads CASSDGAGERREQYF. In DNA, the CDR3 is TGTGCCAGTTCGGACGGAGCGGGAGAAAGGCGCGAGCAGTACTTC.

This clonotype turned up a few times. The chain has TRBV24-1 and TRBJ2-2, with TRBD1 identical over 8 bases. The CDR3 consists of 16 residues. The germline CDR1 and CDR2 sequences are KGHDR and SFDVKD. V shed 2 bases, J shed 6 bases, and the junction held 7 bases outside the gene matches. The CDR3, as DNA: TGTGCCACCAGTGATTCGGACAGGGAAGTCGCCGGGGAGCTGTTTTTT. Its protein product is CATSDSDREVAGELFF.

The gene calls are TRBV7-9 and TRBJ1-4, with TRBD1 identical over 7 bases. This CDR3 has 16 residues. Germline CDR1 reads SEHNR; CDR2 reads FQNEAQ (reference sequence). Trimming cost V 5 bases and J 7 bases; bases outside gene matches: 13. The CDR3: CASSIGQVGRGEKLFF. CDR3 sequence (DNA): TGTGCCAGCAGCATCGGACAGGTGGGGCGCGGTGAAAAACTGTTTTTT. Full variable domain (missing parts from reference TRBV7-9 and TRBJ1-4): DTGVSQNPRHKITKRGQNVTFRCDPISEHNRLYWYRQTLGQGPEFLTYFQNEAQLEKSRLLSDRFSAERPKGSFSTLEIQRTEQGDSAMYLCASSIGQVGRGEKLFFGSGTQLSVL.

This clonotype came up many times. The rearrangement links TRBV11-3 to TRBJ1-2, with D perhaps TRBD1 (6 bases). V shed 5 bases and J shed 4 bases, with 14 bases lying between them. Germline values: CDR1 SGHNT, CDR2 YENEEA. The length of the CDR3 is 14 residues. This CDR3 reads CASSQRTAGYGYTF. DNA of the CDR3: TGTGCCAGCAGCCAACGGACAGCCGGCTATGGCTACACCTTC.

This clonotype was seen at least ten times. The chain carries TRBV5-8 and TRBJ2-1, with D possibly TRBD2 on 7 matching bases. Germline-derived CDR1 and CDR2 are SGHTS and YDEGEE. Trimming removed 1 base from V and 6 bases from J, with 17 bases in between. The CDR3 consists of 16 residues. The CDR3 reads CASSLLGGGLANEQFF. CDR3 sequence (DNA): TGTGCCAGCAGCTTGTTAGGGGGAGGGTTGGCCAATGAGCAGTTCTTC.

This chain uses TRBV24-1 with TRBJ2-2; 8 bases agree with TRBD1. The V gene end was trimmed by 3 bases and the J gene end by 2 bases; junction bases not matched to a gene: 4. The CDR3 runs 16 residues. The V gene's germline CDR1 is KGHDR and CDR2 SFDVKD. The DNA of the CDR3 is TGTGCCACCAGTGATAGGACAGGGATCAACACCGGGGAGCTGTTTTTT. Translation gives CATSDRTGINTGELFF.

This clonotype has ten or more counts. The CDR3 DNA reads TGTGCCAGCCGAGCCTCGGGAGGCTCATACTACGAGCAGTACTTC. It yields the protein CASRASGGSYYEQYF. V and J are TRBV7-9 and TRBJ2-7; 7 nucleotides align to TRBD2. This CDR3 spans 15 amino acids. Germline CDR1 is SEHNR and CDR2 is FQNEAQ (reference sequence). The V and J ends lost 8 bases and 3 bases, in that order; junction bases with no gene match: 13.

In this sample, this clonotype turned up many times. The chain uses TRBV6-1 and TRBJ2-7; D possibly corresponds to TRBD1 (6 bases). This CDR3 contains 16 residues. Per the germline V gene, CDR1 is MNHNS and CDR2 is SASEGT. V lost 3 bases to trimming and J lost 3 bases, with 18 bases between them. CDR3 in amino acids: CASSEITGTYGYEQYF. CDR3 in DNA: TGTGCCAGCAGTGAGATTACCGGGACATACGGCTACGAGCAGTACTTC.

There are many counts of this clonotype. V usage is TRBV2 and J usage is TRBJ2-2, with 8 nucleotides matching TRBD2. CDR3 length equals 13 residues. Trimming cost V 4 bases and J 7 bases; bases outside gene matches: 2. CDR1 SNHLY and CDR2 FYNNEI come from the germline V gene. The CDR3 region has the DNA TGTGCCAGCAGTGCGGGGGGGAACGGGGAGCTGTTTTTT. Protein sequence: CASSAGGNGELFF.

The V gene is TRBV6-5, the J gene TRBJ2-1; D is undetermined. This CDR3 comprises 14 residues. Trimming took off 0 bases at V and 4 bases at J, with 7 bases between the two ends. Germline assignment: CDR1 MNHEY and CDR2 SVGAGI. CDR3 residues: CASSYSGIYNEQFF. The DNA for the CDR3 is TGTGCCAGCAGTTACTCGGGGATTTACAATGAGCAGTTCTTC.

This clonotype was seen many times. This rearrangement joins TRBV2 to TRBJ1-6; D ambiguous. Trimming pared 9 bases from V and 0 bases from J, leaving 6 bases between. The CDR3 is 13 amino acids. CDR1 and CDR2 from the germline V gene are SNHLY and FYNNEI. CDR3 region: CARQSSYNSPLHF. CDR3 bases: TGTGCCAGACAAAGCTCCTATAATTCACCCCTCCACTTT.

This clonotype was seen repeatedly, ten times or more. This chain connects TRBV3-1 to TRBJ1-1; D may be TRBD1 (5 bases). The germline V gene has CDR1 LGHDT and CDR2 YNNKEL (reference sequence). V shed 2 bases and J shed 2 bases, with 12 bases lying between them. The CDR3 is 15 residues long. The CDR3 protein is CASSQLGAGNTEAFF. DNA for the CDR3: TGTGCCAGCAGCCAACTTGGGGCTGGAAACACTGAAGCTTTCTTT.

The table lists this clonotype with many counts. The V gene is TRBV4-1, the J gene TRBJ2-1; D is unclear. Deletions cut 3 bases from V and 2 bases from J, with 14 bases between. Germline lookup yields CDR1 MGHRA and CDR2 YSYEKL. The CDR3 runs 16 residues. The DNA for the CDR3 is TGCGCCAGCAGCCAGCCCCCGGGCAATGCCTACAATGAGCAGTTCTTC. Protein: CASSQPPGNAYNEQFF.

V is TRBV7-9 and J is TRBJ2-2; TRBD1 is a possible D gene (6 bases). The CDR3 covers 14 residues. V lost 8 bases and J lost 7, with 17 bases in between. From germline, CDR1 is SEHNR and CDR2 FQNEAQ (reference sequence). CDR3 amino acids: CASHIQGLGGELFF. The CDR3 coding sequence is TGTGCCAGCCACATACAGGGATTGGGCGGGGAGCTGTTTTTT.

V gene TRBV3-1 combines with J gene TRBJ2-2; maybe TRBD1 (6 bases). V shed 3 bases and J shed 5 bases, with 19 bases lying between them. Germline V gives CDR1 LGHDT, CDR2 YNNKEL (reference sequence). This CDR3 is built from 17 residues. CDR3 amino acids: CASSHNRGSPLTGELFF. The CDR3 region has the DNA TGTGCCAGCAGCCACAATAGGGGGAGTCCCCTTACCGGGGAGCTGTTTTTT.

There are a few counts of this clonotype. V usage is TRBV5-1 and J usage is TRBJ1-3, with D hard to call. CDR1 is SGHRS, CDR2 YFSETQ, per germline. Trimming cost V 5 bases and J 4 bases, with 4 bases left between them. The CDR3 is 11 residues long. In DNA form, the CDR3 reads TGCGCCAGCAGATCCGGAAACACCATATATTTT. Protein: CASRSGNTIYF.

This clonotype came up a few times. The rearrangement links TRBV29-1 to TRBJ2-5, with 11 bases aligning to TRBD2. Germline CDR1 reads SQVTM; CDR2 reads ANQGSEA. J lost 3 bases, V lost 1 base, and 1 base had no gene match. There are 14 residues in the CDR3. CDR3 loop: CSVEGGLAEETQYF. The CDR3 DNA follows: TGCAGCGTTGAAGGGGGACTAGCGGAAGAGACCCAGTACTTC.

This clonotype was seen many times. The chain employs TRBV2 and TRBJ1-2; D remains unclear. Germline CDR1 is SNHLY and CDR2 is FYNNEI. The V end was cut by 6 bases, the J end by 0 bases, with 20 bases between. This CDR3 has 17 residues. The CDR3: CASRAVFKAEANYGYTF. Here the CDR3 DNA reads TGTGCCAGCAGAGCCGTGTTTAAGGCTGAGGCTAACTATGGCTACACCTTC. The full variable domain, its missing parts supplied by reference TRBV2 and TRBJ1-2, is EPEVTQTPSHQVTQMGQEVILRCVPISNHLYFYWYRQILGQKVEFLVSFYNNEISEKSEIFDDQFSVERPDGSNFTLKIRSTKLEDSAMYFCASRAVFKAEANYGYTFGSGTRLTVV.

This clonotype was found a few times. The junction shows a germline mismatch at one end, possibly a read error. The chain is built from TRBV9 and TRBJ1-1; D may be TRBD1 (5 bases). CDR3 length equals 13 residues. Germline assignment: CDR1 SGDLS and CDR2 YYNGEE. CDR3 sequence (DNA): TGTGCCAGCAGTCCAACAGGAGTCACTGAAGCTTCCTTT. It encodes CASSPTGVTEASF.

The chain uses TRBV18 and TRBJ2-5; D not resolved. CDR3 length equals 13 residues. Trimming left V 4 bases short and J 9 bases short, with 15 bases between. Germline V gives CDR1 KGHSH, CDR2 LQKENI. The CDR3 sequence is CASSLGSPGAQYF. The DNA for the CDR3 is TGTGCCAGCTCACTTGGATCGCCTGGGGCCCAGTACTTC.

This clonotype was detected a few times. The chain couples TRBV5-1 to TRBJ1-1; no reliable D call. The CDR3 is 15 residues long. With 7 bases removed from V and 4 bases from J, the gap between germline ends came to 20 bases. Germline lookup yields CDR1 SGHRS and CDR2 YFSETQ. The CDR3 DNA follows: TGCGCCAGCGGCACCCAAGGGCCGGGCGGCACTGAAGCTTTCTTT. Protein: CASGTQGPGGTEAFF.

This clonotype has more than one count but fewer than ten. The chain carries TRBV12-3 or TRBV12-4 and TRBJ2-4; 13 bases map to TRBD2. The CDR3 runs to 16 residues. Unmatched junction bases numbered 5, after V lost 5 bases and J lost 4 bases. The CDR3 loop reads CASSPRTSGRKNIQYF. The CDR3 DNA is TGTGCCAGCAGTCCCCGGACTAGCGGGAGAAAAAACATTCAGTACTTC.

In its sample, this clonotype was seen many times. V is TRBV19 and J is TRBJ2-1; D unresolved. Germline V CDR1 and CDR2: LNHDA, SQIVND (reference sequence). CDR3 length equals 13 residues. V shed 1 base and J shed 3 bases, with 4 bases lying between them. The CDR3 DNA reads TGTGCCAGTAGTATAGTACACTACAATGAGCAGTTCTTC. Translating gives CASSIVHYNEQFF. Filled out from reference TRBV19 and TRBJ2-1, the complete variable domain reads DGGITQSPKYLFRKEGQNVTLSCEQNLNHDAMYWYRQDPGQGLRLIYYSQIVNDFQKGDIAEGYSVSREKKESFPLTVTSAQKNPTAFYLCASSIVHYNEQFFGPGTRLTVL.

This clonotype has at least ten counts. The chain employs TRBV24-1 and TRBJ2-1; TRBD1 matches 10 bases. Trimming removed 8 bases from V and 5 bases from J; junction bases left unmatched: 11. CDR1 and CDR2 (germline): KGHDR, SFDVKD. The CDR3 totals 16 residues. CDR3 residues: CATKGSGQGGHNEQFF. The DNA of the CDR3 is TGTGCCACCAAGGGGTCTGGACAGGGGGGCCACAATGAGCAGTTCTTC.

As concerns this clonotype: A much larger clonotype is one base distant, so this may be a read error. This chain joins TRBV24-1 and TRBJ1-2; a possible D gene is TRBD1 (5 bases). Trimming removed 9 bases from V and 4 bases from J, with 14 bases in between. This CDR3 is 13 amino acids long. Per germline, CDR1 KGHDR and CDR2 SFDVKD. The CDR3 bases are TGTGCCACCGCGGGGGACGAAAGCTATGGCTACACCTTC. This sequence encodes CATAGDESYGYTF.

This clonotype was counted ten times or more. In DNA form, the CDR3 reads TGTGCCAGCAGATCCGCGGGGACCCTCTCCTACGAGCAGTACTTC. It specifies CASRSAGTLSYEQYF. This sequence joins TRBV11-2 and TRBJ2-7; TRBD2 might be the D (6 bases). Looked up from germline, CDR1 is SGHAT and CDR2 is FQNNGV. This CDR3 region has 15 residues. V lost 6 bases, J lost 0 bases, and 15 bases lay in between.

The genes are TRBV6-1 and TRBJ2-1, with D perhaps matching TRBD1 (6 bases). The DNA end is more similar to TRBJ2-3, so the J call may be wrong. The CDR3 has 13 residues. Per the germline V gene, CDR1 is MNHNS and CDR2 is SASEGT. CDR3 protein: CASHRRGTDTQYF. The CDR3 coding sequence is TGTGCCAGCCACCGTAGGGGGACAGATACGCAGTATTTT.

This clonotype appeared many times. This chain connects TRBV18 to TRBJ2-5, with 8 bases lining up with TRBD2. After removal of 3 bases from V and 1 base from J, the junction contained 4 bases not matched to a gene. The CDR3 loop spans 15 amino acids. In germline, CDR1 is KGHSH, CDR2 LQKENI. The CDR3 nucleotides read TGTGCCAGCTCACCTATTACTAGCGGCCAAGAGACCCAGTACTTC. It specifies CASSPITSGQETQYF.

This clonotype was recorded at least ten times. The CDR3 spells CASGPGQGVTGQETQYF. The CDR3 nucleotides read TGTGCCAGCGGACCGGGACAGGGGGTTACCGGGCAAGAGACCCAGTACTTC. This sequence joins TRBV6-2 or TRBV6-3 and TRBJ2-5; 11 bases agree with TRBD1. This CDR3 is built from 17 residues. V lost 8 bases, J lost 2 bases, and 13 bases stayed unmatched. CDR1 is MNHEY, CDR2 SVGEGT, per germline.

This clonotype has ten or more counts. The chain is built from TRBV20-1 and TRBJ2-1, with D possibly being TRBD1 or TRBD2 (5 bases each). Germline V gene lookup returns CDR1 DFQATT and CDR2 SNEGSKA (reference sequence). This CDR3 is 15 amino acids long. Deletions cut 5 bases from V and 6 bases from J, with 20 bases between. This CDR3 reads CSADQRDAPGNEQFF. DNA for the CDR3: TGCAGTGCTGACCAAAGGGACGCCCCCGGCAATGAGCAGTTCTTC.

This clonotype was recorded many times. The chain combines TRBV9 with TRBJ2-1; a weak D match, TRBD1 (6 bases). V gave up 1 base and J gave up 2 bases, with 10 bases separating them. CDR1 and CDR2 (germline): SGDLS, YYNGEE. The CDR3 loop spans 15 amino acids. The CDR3 protein is CASSVSGATYNEQFF. The CDR3 DNA reads as TGTGCCAGCAGCGTATCAGGGGCCACCTACAATGAGCAGTTCTTC.

The V call is TRBV3-1, the J call TRBJ2-2; D might be TRBD2 (5 bases). V was clipped by 8 bases and J by 0 bases, with 19 bases between them. The CDR3 is 17 residues long. The germline V gene encodes CDR1 LGHDT and CDR2 YNNKEL (reference sequence). CDR3 coding DNA: TGTGCCAGCGTAAATCGAGGCGGGCTCCCGAACACCGGGGAGCTGTTTTTT. Its protein is CASVNRGGLPNTGELFF.